The 24 T cell receptor beta chains below come from one sample, sequenced in a study of memory CD4+ T cells and cytomegalovirus serostatus. Using immunoSEQ multiplex PCR, the repertoire was profiled, and TCRdb retains in-frame clones only, with some absent. The table has about 59,000 clones, roughly 81% seen once; the top ten hold about 0.95%. Single viable CD3+CD4+CD8-CD45RO+ cells were sorted as the memory CD4+ T cells. Source material: memory CD4+ T cells from blood. The receptors come from an adult in good health and CMV-seronegative.

This clone was counted once. The genes are TRBV5-4 and TRBJ1-3; D is perhaps TRBD1 (5 bases). With 0 bases removed from V and 0 bases from J, the gap between germline ends came to 10 bases. The CDR3 sequence is 16 residues long. Germline V gene sequence: CDR1 SGHNT, CDR2 YYREEE (reference sequence). The CDR3 reads CASSLGGQSSGNTIYF. CDR3 coding DNA: TGTGCCAGCAGCTTGGGGGGCCAGAGCTCTGGAAACACCATATATTTT.

This chain joins TRBV27 and TRBJ1-1; D remains unclear. Germline loops: CDR1 MNHEY, CDR2 SMNVEV (reference sequence). This CDR3 contains 15 residues. Trimming stripped 4 bases from V and 0 bases from J, with 12 bases between. CDR3 loop: CASSWSPALNTEAFF. The CDR3 nucleotides are TGTGCCAGCAGTTGGTCCCCGGCGCTGAACACTGAAGCTTTCTTT.

J is TRBJ1-5 and V is TRBV5-1; D is undetermined. Trimming removed 0 bases from V and 3 bases from J, with 7 bases in between. Germline lookup yields CDR1 SGHRS and CDR2 YFSETQ. The CDR3 has 14 residues. CDR3 amino acids: CASSLDSANQPQHF. CDR3 bases: TGCGCCAGCAGCTTGGATTCGGCCAATCAGCCCCAGCATTTT.

In its sample, this clone was seen once. For the CDR3, the DNA is TGCGCCAGCAGCTTGGGTCAGGGGCAGCACTACGAGCAGTACTTC. Translated, it gives CASSLGQGQHYEQYF. The chain couples TRBV5-1 to TRBJ2-7; D is perhaps TRBD1 (6 bases). The CDR3 runs to 15 residues. Germline values: CDR1 SGHRS, CDR2 YFSETQ. With 0 bases removed from V and 3 bases from J, the gap between germline ends came to 13 bases.

The chain links TRBV13 to TRBJ2-3; maybe TRBD2 (5 bases). Trimming shortened V by 0 bases and J by 2 bases, and 6 bases separated the two germline ends. Looked up from germline, CDR1 is PRHDT and CDR2 is FYEKMQ (reference sequence). The CDR3 is made up of 14 amino acids. The CDR3 reads CASSLGGNTDTQYF. CDR3 in DNA: TGTGCCAGCAGCTTAGGCGGGAACACAGATACGCAGTATTTT.

The chain carries TRBV10-3 and TRBJ2-3; the D is unclear. Trimming pared 11 bases from V and 0 bases from J, leaving 9 bases between. The germline CDR1 and CDR2 sequences are ENHRY and SYGVKD. This CDR3 contains 12 residues. The CDR3 nucleotides are TGTGCCCTAGGTCTGAGCACAGATACGCAGTATTTT. Its protein product is CALGLSTDTQYF.

The chain employs TRBV5-4 and TRBJ2-3; 7 nucleotides line up with TRBD2. The CDR3 has 16 residues. V trimming: 3 bases; J trimming: 5 bases; junction bases outside the gene matches: 12. Germline CDR1 is SGHNT and CDR2 is YYREEE (reference sequence). This CDR3 reads CASSWLSREQGDTQYF. The CDR3 bases are TGTGCCAGCAGCTGGTTGTCGCGGGAGCAAGGAGATACGCAGTATTTT.

The rearrangement uses TRBV28 and TRBJ1-4, with D perhaps matching TRBD1 (5 bases). With 6 bases removed from V and 3 bases from J, the gap between germline ends came to 14 bases. The CDR3 totals 15 residues. Germline V gene lookup returns CDR1 MDHEN and CDR2 SYDVKM. The CDR3 is CASRTKGLANEKLFF. DNA of the CDR3: TGTGCCAGCAGGACCAAGGGGTTAGCTAATGAAAAACTGTTTTTT.

This chain connects TRBV7-7 to TRBJ2-5; 8 bases fit TRBD1. The CDR3 length is 15 residues. In germline, CDR1 is SSHAT, CDR2 FNYEAQ (reference sequence). The V segment lost 6 bases and the J segment 2 bases; nucleotides outside the gene matches: 8. The CDR3 coding sequence is TGTGCCAGCAGTTTCACAGGGGGTTCGCAAGAGACCCAGTACTTC. It codes for CASSFTGGSQETQYF.

This clone has only one observation. This sequence joins TRBV7-8 and TRBJ1-1; D gene ambiguous. The CDR3 length is 14 residues. The germline V gene has CDR1 SGHVS and CDR2 FQNEAQ. Trimming stripped 5 bases from V and 1 base from J, with 11 bases between. CDR3 bases: TGTGCCAGCAGCCCACTTTGGGGGAACACTGAAGCTTTCTTT. This gives the protein CASSPLWGNTEAFF. Based on the CDR3 plus reference TRBV7-8 and TRBJ1-1, the full variable domain is GAGVSQSPRYKVAKRGQDVALRCDPISGHVSLFWYQQALGQGPEFLTYFQNEAQLDKSGLPSDRFFAERPEGSVSTLKIQRTQQEDSAVYLCASSPLWGNTEAFFGQGTRLTVV.

This chain links TRBV27 with TRBJ2-5, with TRBD1 matching over 9 bases. The CDR3 has 16 amino acids. The junction had 3 bases not matched to a gene; V was cut back by 0 bases and J by 1 base. From germline, CDR1 is MNHEY and CDR2 SMNVEV (reference sequence). For the CDR3, the DNA is TGTGCCAGCAGTTTATCCCTGACAGGGGGCCAAGAGACCCAGTACTTC. The encoded protein is CASSLSLTGGQETQYF.

The chain is built from TRBV14 and TRBJ2-3; 10 bases map to TRBD2. V dropped 0 bases and J dropped 7; count of bases not matched to a gene: 7. The CDR3 is 16 residues long. Per germline, CDR1 SGHDN and CDR2 FVKESK. The CDR3 DNA follows: TGTGCCAGCAGCCAAGAGCTTAGGACTAGCGGAAATACGCAGTATTTT. The encoded protein is CASSQELRTSGNTQYF.

This sequence joins TRBV6-5 and TRBJ1-5; tentative D call: TRBD1 (6 bases). Germline CDR1 and CDR2: MNHEY and SVGAGI. V gave up 5 bases and J gave up 5 bases, with 7 bases separating them. The CDR3 spans 12 residues. CDR3 sequence reads: CASSNRDQPQHF. The CDR3 nucleotides are TGTGCCAGCAGTAACAGGGATCAGCCCCAGCATTTT.

The chain has TRBV7-9 and TRBJ2-2; 14 bases are shared with TRBD2. Germline CDR1 SEHNR, CDR2 FQNEAQ (reference sequence). With V trimmed by 0 bases and J by 5 bases, 5 bases remained unmatched. The CDR3 spans 18 residues. The DNA for the CDR3 is TGTGCCAGCAGCTTAGCCGGGACTAGCGGGAGAAGGACCGGGGAGCTGTTTTTT. It encodes CASSLAGTSGRRTGELFF.

The table lists this clone with a count of one. The chain links TRBV5-5 to TRBJ2-2; the D is unclear. V lost 3 bases and J lost 7, with 10 bases in between. Germline V gives CDR1 SGHKS, CDR2 YYEKEE (reference sequence). This CDR3 contains 13 residues. The CDR3 sequence is CASSSKINGELFF. CDR3 nucleotide sequence: TGTGCCAGCAGCTCAAAAATTAACGGGGAGCTGTTTTTT.

This clone has more than one count but fewer than ten. The chain joins TRBV7-3 to TRBJ1-1; D is perhaps TRBD1 (5 bases). The length of the CDR3 is 14 residues. V lost 2 bases and J lost 3, with 10 bases in between. The germline V gene encodes CDR1 SGHTA and CDR2 FQGTGA. The CDR3 coding sequence is TGTGCCAGCAGCTTACAGGGAGGGGACACTGAAGCTTTCTTT. Translation: CASSLQGGDTEAFF.

V gene TRBV7-9 combines with J gene TRBJ1-2; D unresolved. The CDR3 spans 13 residues. The V end lost 5 bases, the J end lost 7 bases, and 14 bases lay between the germline ends. Germline V gene lookup returns CDR1 SEHNR and CDR2 FQNEAQ (reference sequence). CDR3 sequence (DNA): TGTGCCAGCAGCCCTGTTCGGATAAGTGGCTACACCTTC. Encoded protein: CASSPVRISGYTF.

The chain joins TRBV6-1 to TRBJ2-7; D possibly corresponds to TRBD2 (6 bases). This CDR3 contains 18 residues. Germline CDR1 reads MNHNS; CDR2 reads SASEGT. Trimming shortened V by 3 bases and J by 4 bases, and 25 bases separated the two germline ends. CDR3 bases: TGTGCCAGCAGTGAGGGGAGGCATACCCTAGAGGGTTCATACGAGCAGTACTTC. Its translation: CASSEGRHTLEGSYEQYF.

This clone was found a few times. The CDR3: CASKGNRGSSYEQYF. The CDR3 DNA is TGTGCCAGCAAAGGGAACAGGGGGTCTTCCTACGAGCAGTACTTC. This chain joins TRBV11-2 and TRBJ2-7, with TRBD1 matching 8 bases. This CDR3 is built from 15 residues. J lost 1 base, V lost 7 bases, and 9 bases had no gene match. Germline assignment: CDR1 SGHAT and CDR2 FQNNGV.

The chain links TRBV23-1 to TRBJ2-7, with D possibly called TRBD1 or TRBD2 (5 bases each). TRBV23-1 is noted as an ORF with a role that remains uncertain. The CDR3 consists of 18 residues. Between the trimmed V and J ends, which lost 0 bases and 2 bases, there was a span of 20 bases. The CDR3 bases are TGCGCCAGCAGTCAATCCATGGCAGAGGGGTTCAAGACCTACGAGCAGTACTTC. As protein: CASSQSMAEGFKTYEQYF.

For the CDR3, the DNA is TGCAGCTTTAGCGGGAGGGCAGAGACCCAGTACTTC. This translates into CSFSGRAETQYF. The chain combines TRBV29-1 with TRBJ2-5; TRBD2 matches 11 bases. CDR1 SQVTM and CDR2 ANQGSEA come from the germline V gene. CDR3 length: 12 residues. After removal of 8 bases from V and 4 bases from J, the junction contained 3 bases not matched to a gene.

V gene TRBV30 combines with J gene TRBJ2-7, with 8 bases matching TRBD1. The CDR3 runs to 13 residues. Losses at the gene ends were 5 bases for V and 6 bases for J; bases not matched to a gene: 9. CDR1 and CDR2 (germline): GTSNPN, SVGIG (reference sequence). The CDR3 loop reads CAWGGQDGSEQYF. CDR3 bases: TGTGCCTGGGGGGGACAGGATGGATCCGAGCAGTACTTC.

For this clone: One junction end does not reproduce the germline sequence, and a read error may be involved. Additional DNA sequences in this sample encode the identical CDR3. This chain connects TRBV5-1 to TRBJ1-5, with 9 positions matching TRBD1. Germline CDR1 reads SGHRS; CDR2 reads YFSETQ. The CDR3 totals 16 residues. The CDR3 loop reads CASSLGGTGFNQPQHF. Written as DNA, the CDR3 is TGCGCTAGCAGCTTGGGCGGGACAGGGTTCAATCAGCCCCAGCATTTT.

CDR3 loop: CASSLADREGDTEAFF. For the CDR3, the DNA is TGCGCCAGCAGCTTGGCTGACAGGGAGGGTGACACTGAAGCTTTCTTT. The V call is TRBV5-1, the J call TRBJ1-1, with 7 nucleotides matching TRBD1. The germline V gene has CDR1 SGHRS and CDR2 YFSETQ. V gave up 0 bases and J gave up 3 bases; unmatched junction bases: 8. The CDR3 has 16 amino acids.